These T cell receptor beta chains were read from a single sample in a study of identical twins. TCRdb called the 5' RACE reads again in MiXCR, with one record for every CDR3 protein. This repertoire shows about 700,000 distinct CDR3 sequences, 5.5% to 6.5% found once; its top ten account for around 1.9%. The material sequenced was naive T cells sorted from blood. The receptors shown here come from a man aged 18 to 29 in good health. CDR3s include the opening cysteine and the closing phenylalanine or tryptophan. Each record gives: V gene, J gene, CDR3 protein.

>TRBV29-1|TRBJ2-1
CSGSSPYNEQFF
>TRBV12-3/TRBV12-4|TRBJ2-2
CASSSGPVGTGELFF
>TRBV29-1|TRBJ2-3
CSVDLGQGITDTQYF
>TRBV11-1|TRBJ2-1
CASSSTKLSASGETYNEQFF
>TRBV6-1|TRBJ1-1
CASRPTASNTEAFF
>TRBV5-1|TRBJ1-1
CASSLFQGERLNTEAFF
>TRBV7-9|TRBJ1-5
CASSLGTGIRNQPQHF
>TRBV12-3/TRBV12-4|TRBJ2-1
CASCLEYNEQFF
>TRBV2|TRBJ2-1
CASSESGTGGYDEQFF
>TRBV6-2/TRBV6-3|TRBJ2-7
CASSYYPTYEQYF
>TRBV18|TRBJ2-3
CASSPAAGADTQYF
>TRBV3-1|TRBJ2-5
CASSQATGQNQETQYF
>TRBV28|TRBJ2-1
CASSLQRTSAYNEQFF
>TRBV12-3/TRBV12-4|TRBJ2-2
CASSLSTGGGAGELFF
>TRBV12-3/TRBV12-4|TRBJ2-1
CASTRGSRSFF
>TRBV29-1|TRBJ1-2
CSTLERGYGYTF
>TRBV6-1|TRBJ2-2
CASSSGTSGRNTGELFF
>TRBV7-3|TRBJ1-6
CASSTDRADSPLHF
>TRBV10-1|TRBJ2-3
CASSQDTSTDTQYF
>TRBV6-2/TRBV6-3|TRBJ1-5
CASNPGQGANQPQHF